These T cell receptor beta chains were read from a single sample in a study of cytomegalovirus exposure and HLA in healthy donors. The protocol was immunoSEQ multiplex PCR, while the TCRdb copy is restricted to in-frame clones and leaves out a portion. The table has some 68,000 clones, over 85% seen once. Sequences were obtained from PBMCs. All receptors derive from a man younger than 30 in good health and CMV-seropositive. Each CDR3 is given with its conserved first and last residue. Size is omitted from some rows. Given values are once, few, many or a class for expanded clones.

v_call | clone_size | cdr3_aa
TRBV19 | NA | CASSIRETQYF
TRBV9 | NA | CASSRDMNQPQHF
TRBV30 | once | CAWSEEGGAFF
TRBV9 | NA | CASSVGRGNEKLFF
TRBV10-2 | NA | CASSESGGSGGYTF
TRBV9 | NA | CASSGKKMTADYYGYTF
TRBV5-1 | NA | CASRGDSLIYEQYF
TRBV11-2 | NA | CASSLGGGGDEQFF
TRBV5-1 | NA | CASSEGGEARRELFF
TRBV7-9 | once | CASSRTGQEREKLFF
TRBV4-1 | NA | CASSLVGTESYEQYF
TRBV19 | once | CASSIGGQREAFF
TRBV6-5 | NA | CASSHPGQGDTEAFF
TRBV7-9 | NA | CASSLVWTSGSGEQYF
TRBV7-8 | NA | CASSLRGESSYNSPLHF
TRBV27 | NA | CASSDSGSPYNEQFF
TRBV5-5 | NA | CASSWTGGNSYEQYF
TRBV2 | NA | CASSDTGGERQPQHF
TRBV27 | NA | CASSLAGDALAYEQYF
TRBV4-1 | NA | CASRISPSDGGEQYF
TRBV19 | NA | CATGFPGANVLTF
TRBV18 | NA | CASSPSEVQPQHF
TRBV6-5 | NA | CASSYRAGGPVETQYF
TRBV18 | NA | CASSPPGQTNYGYTF
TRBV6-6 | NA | CASNIGGDIQYF
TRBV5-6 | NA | CASSLATSGDLTDTQYF
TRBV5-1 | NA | CASGTGQGGTPLSYEQYF
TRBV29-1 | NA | CSVVPTYAVSSYNEQFF
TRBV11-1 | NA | CASSLAGGGDTQYF
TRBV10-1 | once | CASSDAGTGDEQYF
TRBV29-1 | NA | CSVERGANYGYTF
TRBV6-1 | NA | CASSETVAQPQHF
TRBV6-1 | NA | CASRGTGGGQPQHF
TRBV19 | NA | CASSSTGTNKAFF
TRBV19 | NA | CASSIQQGGQPQHF
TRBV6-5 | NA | CASRLRQGAGNTIYF
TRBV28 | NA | CASSWLRGYEQYF
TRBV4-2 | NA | CASSQGIGGRRVDTQYF
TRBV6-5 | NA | CASSRIAGRPQYF
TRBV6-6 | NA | CASTYGAEETQYF
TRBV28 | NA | CASSLLTSGRALHEQYF
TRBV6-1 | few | CASSPTGGAGEQYF
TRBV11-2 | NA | CASSLGWRGNVYEQYF
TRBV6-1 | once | CATLARKGSNQPQHF
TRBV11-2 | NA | CASSLVDRHNEKLFF
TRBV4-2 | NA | CASSQDGQVNQPQHF
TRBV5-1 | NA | CASSLTRATGELFF
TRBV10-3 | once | CAISDLQGKGAEAFF